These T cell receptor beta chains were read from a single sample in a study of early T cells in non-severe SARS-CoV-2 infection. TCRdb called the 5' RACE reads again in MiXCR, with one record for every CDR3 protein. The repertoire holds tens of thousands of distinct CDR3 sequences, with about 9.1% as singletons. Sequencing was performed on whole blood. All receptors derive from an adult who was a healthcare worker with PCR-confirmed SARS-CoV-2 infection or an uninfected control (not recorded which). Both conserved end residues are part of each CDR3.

CDR3aa: CASSLAPGGLSGELFF
v_gene: TRBV5-1
j_gene: TRBJ2-2

CDR3aa: CASTTLRLTHPYGYTF
v_gene: TRBV28
j_gene: TRBJ1-2

CDR3aa: CASSLVPGANVLTF
v_gene: TRBV5-1
j_gene: TRBJ2-6

CDR3aa: CATSDPTDKQETQYF
v_gene: TRBV24-1
j_gene: TRBJ2-5

CDR3aa: CASSLGPGQGADEQFF
v_gene: TRBV5-6
j_gene: TRBJ2-1

CDR3aa: CASSYTGPGEKLFF
v_gene: TRBV5-1
j_gene: TRBJ1-4

CDR3aa: CSARVGADEKLFF
v_gene: TRBV29-1
j_gene: TRBJ1-4

CDR3aa: CASSFPGSTEAFF
v_gene: TRBV5-1
j_gene: TRBJ1-1

CDR3aa: CASSRSGSTGELFF
v_gene: TRBV11-3
j_gene: TRBJ2-2

CDR3aa: CASSSGLAASYEQYF
v_gene: TRBV19
j_gene: TRBJ2-7

CDR3aa: CASSPTFLGEQYF
v_gene: TRBV18
j_gene: TRBJ2-7

CDR3aa: CASSEGPVGSHGYTF
v_gene: TRBV6-1
j_gene: TRBJ1-2

CDR3aa: CASRRGGPPYEQYF
v_gene: TRBV6-5
j_gene: TRBJ2-7

CDR3aa: CSVGHPRGSGANVLTF
v_gene: TRBV29-1
j_gene: TRBJ2-6